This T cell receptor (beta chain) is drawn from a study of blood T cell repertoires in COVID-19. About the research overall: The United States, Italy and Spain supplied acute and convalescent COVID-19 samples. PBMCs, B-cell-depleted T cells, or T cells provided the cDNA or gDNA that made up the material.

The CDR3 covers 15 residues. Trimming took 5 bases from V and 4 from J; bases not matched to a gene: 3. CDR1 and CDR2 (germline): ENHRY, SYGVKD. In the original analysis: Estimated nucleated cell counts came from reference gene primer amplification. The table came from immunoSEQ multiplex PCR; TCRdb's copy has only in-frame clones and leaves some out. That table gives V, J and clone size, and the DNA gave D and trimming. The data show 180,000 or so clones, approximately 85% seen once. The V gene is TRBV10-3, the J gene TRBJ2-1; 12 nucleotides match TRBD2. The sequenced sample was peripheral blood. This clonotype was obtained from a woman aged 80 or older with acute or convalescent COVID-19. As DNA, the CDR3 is TGTGCCATCAGTCGACTAGCGGGGGAATACAATGAGCAGTTCTTC. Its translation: CAISRLAGEYNEQFF.